This T cell receptor (beta chain) was sequenced for a study of beta chain features in type 1 diabetes. Investigators reverse transcribed all isolated RNA, so they sequenced expressed TCRB transcripts. TCRdb keeps only in-frame clones here, not all; method: immunoSEQ multiplex PCR. The profile covers under 800,000 clones, with roughly a sixth appearing a single time and 0.07% to 0.095% taken by the ten largest. Study-wide results and limits: Researchers report that Type 1 diabetes patients had moderately but significantly shorter TCRB CDR3s across all four CD4+ subsets.

In the case of this clone: Its antigen is unknown.

The specimen was naive CD4+ T cells from blood. The receptor was derived from a man aged 18 to 35 in good health.

CDR3 sequence reads: CASSQPRPGQGLYNEQFF. The CDR3 nucleotides are TGCGCCAGCAGCCAACCCCGCCCGGGACAGGGGCTCTACAATGAGCAGTTCTTC. The rearrangement joins TRBV4-3 to TRBJ2-1; 10 positions match TRBD1. The length of the CDR3 is 18 residues. Germline values: CDR1 LGHNA, CDR2 YSLEER. V lost 2 bases to trimming and J lost 3 bases; unmatched junction nucleotides: 10.